This TCR beta chain was obtained from a study of CD8+CD57+ T cells in acquired aplastic anemia. The overall study: Mean yield of DNA from sorted CD4+ and CD8+ cells was 2.5 to 4 ug. Study findings and constraints: The same twenty-nine CD8+ CDR3 sequences occurred in patients and in controls.

The V segment lost 11 bases and the J segment 4 bases; nucleotides outside the gene matches: 3. The CDR3 is 11 residues long. CDR1 is SGHVS, CDR2 FNYEAQ, per germline. This clonotype was seen only a few times. The target antigen is unknown. Investigators profiled TCR beta VDJ and CDR3 from genomic DNA template. TCRdb reprocessed the reads via MiXCR and lists one record per CDR3 protein. This sample yields over 150,000 distinct CDR3 sequences, of which 35% to 55% are seen a single time; around 0.96% belongs to the top ten. V gene TRBV7-6 combines with J gene TRBJ2-5, with TRBD2 matching over 8 bases. Sequencing was done on a sample of sorted CD4+, CD8+, or CD8+CD57+ T cells (not recorded which) from PBMCs. The clonotype was recovered from a human donor in good health. The CDR3 nucleotides read TGTGCCGCGGGGGGCAGAGAGACCCAGTACTTC. Its translation is CAAGGRETQYF.